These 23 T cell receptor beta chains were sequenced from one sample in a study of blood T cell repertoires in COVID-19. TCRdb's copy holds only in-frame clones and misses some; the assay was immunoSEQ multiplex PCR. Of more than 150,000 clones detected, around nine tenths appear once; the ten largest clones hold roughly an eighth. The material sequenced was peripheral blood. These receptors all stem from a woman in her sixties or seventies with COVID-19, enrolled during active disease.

The CDR3 DNA follows: TGTGCCAGCAGCTTGGCCGGACAGGGGGATGAAAAACTGTTTTTT. It specifies CASSLAGQGDEKLFF. This sequence joins TRBV5-4 and TRBJ1-4; 10 bases are shared with TRBD1. CDR1 is SGHNT and CDR2 is YYREEE in the germline V gene (reference sequence). The J segment lost 6 bases and the V segment lost 0 bases, leaving 2 bases of the junction unmatched. This CDR3 has 15 residues.

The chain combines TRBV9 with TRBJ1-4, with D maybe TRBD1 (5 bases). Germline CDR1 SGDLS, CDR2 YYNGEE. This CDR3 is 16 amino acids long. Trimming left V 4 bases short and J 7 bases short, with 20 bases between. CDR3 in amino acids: CASSFGRGDLGEKLFF. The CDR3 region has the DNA TGTGCCAGCAGCTTTGGACGGGGGGACTTGGGTGAAAAACTGTTTTTT.

The DNA for the CDR3 is TGCGCCAGCAGCCAAGATGGAAGGAGAGGCAATCAGCCCCAGCATTTT. The encoded protein is CASSQDGRRGNQPQHF. The chain uses TRBV4-1 and TRBJ1-5; D gene ambiguous. Germline values: CDR1 MGHRA, CDR2 YSYEKL. CDR3 length equals 16 residues. Between the trimmed V and J ends, which lost 0 bases and 2 bases, there was a span of 11 bases.

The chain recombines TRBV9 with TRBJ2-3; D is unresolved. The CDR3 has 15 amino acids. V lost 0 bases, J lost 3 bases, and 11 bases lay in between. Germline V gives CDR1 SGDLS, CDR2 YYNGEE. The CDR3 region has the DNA TGTGCCAGCAGCGTAGAAGCGTTACGTACAGATACGCAGTATTTT. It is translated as CASSVEALRTDTQYF.

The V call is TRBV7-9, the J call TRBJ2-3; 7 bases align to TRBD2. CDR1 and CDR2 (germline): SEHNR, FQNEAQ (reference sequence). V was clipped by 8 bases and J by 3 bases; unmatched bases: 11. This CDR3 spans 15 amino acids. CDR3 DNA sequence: TGTGCCAGCGGCCTGGGGGGAGGGTTAACAGATACGCAGTATTTT. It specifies CASGLGGGLTDTQYF.

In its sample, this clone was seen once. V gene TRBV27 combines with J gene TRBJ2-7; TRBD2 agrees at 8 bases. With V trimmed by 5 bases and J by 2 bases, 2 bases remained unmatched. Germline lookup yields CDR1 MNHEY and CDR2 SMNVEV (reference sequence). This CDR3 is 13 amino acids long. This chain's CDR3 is CASSPRGAYEQYF. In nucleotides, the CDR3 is TGTGCCAGCAGTCCGCGGGGGGCCTACGAGCAGTACTTC.

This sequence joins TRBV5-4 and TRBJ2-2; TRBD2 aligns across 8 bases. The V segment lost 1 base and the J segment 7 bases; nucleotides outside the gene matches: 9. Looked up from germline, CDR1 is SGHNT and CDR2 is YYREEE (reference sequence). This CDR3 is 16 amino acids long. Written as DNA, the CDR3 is TGTGCCAGCAGCTTGTACGGGAGGGCCCAAGGCGGGGAGCTGTTTTTT. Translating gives CASSLYGRAQGGELFF.

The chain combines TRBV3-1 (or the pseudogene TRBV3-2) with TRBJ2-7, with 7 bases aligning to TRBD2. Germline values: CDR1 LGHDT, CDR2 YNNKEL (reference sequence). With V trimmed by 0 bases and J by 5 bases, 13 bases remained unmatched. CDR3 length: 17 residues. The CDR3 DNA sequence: TGTGCCAGCAGCCAAGAGACTAGCAGGAATGTAATGCACGAGCAGTACTTC. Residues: CASSQETSRNVMHEQYF.

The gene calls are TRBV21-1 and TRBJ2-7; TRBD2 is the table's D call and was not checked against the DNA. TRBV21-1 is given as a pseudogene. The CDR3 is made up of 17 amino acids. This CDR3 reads CASSRRRNSGKPYEQYF. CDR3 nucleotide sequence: TGTGCCAGCAGCCGAAGAAGGAATAGCGGTAAGCCCTACGAGCAGTACTTC.

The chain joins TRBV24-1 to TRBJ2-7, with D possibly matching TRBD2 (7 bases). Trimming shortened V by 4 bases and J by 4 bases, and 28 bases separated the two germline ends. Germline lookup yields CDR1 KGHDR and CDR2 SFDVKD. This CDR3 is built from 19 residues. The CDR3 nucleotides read TGTGCCACCAGTGACTCCGGGACACGGTCGGCGGGAGTACGGTACGAGCAGTACTTC. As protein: CATSDSGTRSAGVRYEQYF.

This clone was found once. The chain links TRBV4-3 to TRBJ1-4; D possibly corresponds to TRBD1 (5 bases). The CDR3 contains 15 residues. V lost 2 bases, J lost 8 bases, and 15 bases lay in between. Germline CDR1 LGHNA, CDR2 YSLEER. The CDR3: CASSQTTVGEEKLFF. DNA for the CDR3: TGCGCCAGCAGCCAAACGACAGTGGGCGAAGAAAAACTGTTTTTT.

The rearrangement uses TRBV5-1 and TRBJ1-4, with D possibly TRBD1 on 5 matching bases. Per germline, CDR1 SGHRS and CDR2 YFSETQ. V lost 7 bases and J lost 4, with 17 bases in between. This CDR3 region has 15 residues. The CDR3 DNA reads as TGCGCCAGCTCCCTATCACGGGACTATAATGAAAAACTGTTTTTT. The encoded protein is CASSLSRDYNEKLFF.

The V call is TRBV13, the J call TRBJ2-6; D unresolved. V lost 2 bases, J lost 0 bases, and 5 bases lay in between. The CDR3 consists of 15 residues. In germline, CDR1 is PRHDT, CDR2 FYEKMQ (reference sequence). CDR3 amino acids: CASSLLRSGANVLTF. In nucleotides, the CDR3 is TGTGCCAGCAGCTTATTGCGCTCTGGGGCCAACGTCCTGACTTTC. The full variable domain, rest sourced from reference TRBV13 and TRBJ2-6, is AAGVIQSPRHLIKEKRETATLKCYPIPRHDTVYWYQQGPGQDPQFLISFYEKMQSDKGSIPDRFSAQQFSDYHSELNMSSLELGDSALYFCASSLLRSGANVLTFGAGSRLTVL.

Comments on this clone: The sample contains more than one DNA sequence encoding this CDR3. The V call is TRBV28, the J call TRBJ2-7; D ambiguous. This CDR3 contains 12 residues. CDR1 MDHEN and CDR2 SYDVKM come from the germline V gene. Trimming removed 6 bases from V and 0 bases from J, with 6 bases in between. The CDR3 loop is CASRTSSYEQYF. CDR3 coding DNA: TGTGCCAGCAGAACGAGCTCCTACGAGCAGTACTTC.

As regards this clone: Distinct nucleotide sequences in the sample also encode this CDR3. The CDR3 here is CASSLGGANTGELFF. CDR3 sequence (DNA): TGTGCCAGCAGTTTAGGAGGGGCGAACACCGGGGAGCTGTTTTTT. This sequence joins TRBV28 and TRBJ2-2; tentatively, D is TRBD2 (6 bases). Trimming removed 2 bases from V and 0 bases from J, with 7 bases in between. Germline V gene sequence: CDR1 MDHEN, CDR2 SYDVKM. CDR3 size: 15 residues.

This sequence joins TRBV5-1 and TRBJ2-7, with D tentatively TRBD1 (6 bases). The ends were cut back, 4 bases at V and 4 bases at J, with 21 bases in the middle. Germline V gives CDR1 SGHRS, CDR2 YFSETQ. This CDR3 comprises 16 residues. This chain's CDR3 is CASSLSPGTNLYEQYF. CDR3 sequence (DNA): TGCGCCAGCAGCCTCAGTCCCGGGACAAACCTATACGAGCAGTACTTC.

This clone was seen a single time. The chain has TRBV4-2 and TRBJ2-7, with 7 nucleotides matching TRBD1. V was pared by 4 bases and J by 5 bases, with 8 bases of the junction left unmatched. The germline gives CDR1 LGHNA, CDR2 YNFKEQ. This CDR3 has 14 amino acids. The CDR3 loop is CASSRQGSLDEQYF. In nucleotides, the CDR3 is TGTGCCAGCAGCCGACAGGGAAGCCTCGACGAGCAGTACTTC.

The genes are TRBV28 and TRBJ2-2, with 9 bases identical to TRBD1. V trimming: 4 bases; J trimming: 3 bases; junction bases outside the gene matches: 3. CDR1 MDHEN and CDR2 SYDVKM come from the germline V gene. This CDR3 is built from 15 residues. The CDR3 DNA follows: TGTGCCAGCAGTTACAGGGGGCGAGACACCGGGGAGCTGTTTTTT. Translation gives CASSYRGRDTGELFF.

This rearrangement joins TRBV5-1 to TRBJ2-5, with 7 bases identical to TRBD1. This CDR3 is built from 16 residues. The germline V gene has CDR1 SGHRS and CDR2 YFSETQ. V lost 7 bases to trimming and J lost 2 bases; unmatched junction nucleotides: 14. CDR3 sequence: CASAPDTGQSQETQYF. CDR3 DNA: TGCGCCAGCGCACCGGACACGGGACAGTCACAAGAGACCCAGTACTTC.

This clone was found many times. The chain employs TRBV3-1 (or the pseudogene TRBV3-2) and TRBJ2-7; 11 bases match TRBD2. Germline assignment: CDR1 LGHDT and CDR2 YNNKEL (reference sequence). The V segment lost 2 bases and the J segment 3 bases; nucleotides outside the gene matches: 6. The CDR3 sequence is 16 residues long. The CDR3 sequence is CASSQRLAGRIYEQYF. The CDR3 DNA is TGTGCCAGCAGCCAAAGACTAGCGGGGCGGATCTACGAGCAGTACTTC.

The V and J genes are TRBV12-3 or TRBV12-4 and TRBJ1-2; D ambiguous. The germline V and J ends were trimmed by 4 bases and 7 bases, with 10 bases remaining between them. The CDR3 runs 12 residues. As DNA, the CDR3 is TGTGCCAGCAGTTCCATCTTTAGTGGCTACACCTTC. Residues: CASSSIFSGYTF.

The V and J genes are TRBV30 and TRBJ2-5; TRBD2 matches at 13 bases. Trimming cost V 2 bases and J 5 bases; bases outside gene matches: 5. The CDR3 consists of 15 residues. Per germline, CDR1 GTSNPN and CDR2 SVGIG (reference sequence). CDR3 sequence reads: CAWSRTSGSRETQYF. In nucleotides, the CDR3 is TGTGCCTGGAGTCGGACTAGCGGGAGTAGGGAGACCCAGTACTTC. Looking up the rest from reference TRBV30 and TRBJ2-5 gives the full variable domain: SQTIHQWPATLVQPVGSPLSLECTVEGTSNPNLYWYRQAAGRGLQLLFYSVGIGQISSEVPQNLSASRPQDRQFILSSKKLLLSDSGFYLCAWSRTSGSRETQYFGPGTRLLVL.

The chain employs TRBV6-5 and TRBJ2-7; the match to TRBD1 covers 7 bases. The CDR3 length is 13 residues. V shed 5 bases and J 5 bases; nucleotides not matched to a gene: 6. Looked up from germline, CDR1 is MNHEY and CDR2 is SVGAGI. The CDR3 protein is CASSRDSRHEQYF. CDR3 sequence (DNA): TGTGCCAGCAGTAGGGACAGTCGCCACGAGCAGTACTTC.